The 29 T cell receptor beta chains in this list originate from one sample, sequenced in a study of Graves' ophthalmopathy and Graves' hyperthyroidism. Transcripts of RNA were the source for amplifying TCR beta CDR3 regions. HTBI-primed first-round RT-PCR preceded second-round multiplex PCR. Using its own MiXCR run on the multiplex PCR reads, TCRdb lists one record per CDR3 protein. Counted here are roughly 1.1 million distinct CDR3 sequences, 36% occurring once; the ten biggest clones make up 11%. Sequencing was done on a sample of peripheral blood or thyroid tissue (not recorded which). The source is an adult man with Graves' hyperthyroidism.

The chain links TRBV19 to TRBJ1-5, with 12 bases fitting TRBD1. The length of the CDR3 is 13 residues. V lost 7 bases to trimming and J lost 14 bases; unmatched junction nucleotides: 9. Germline values: CDR1 LNHDA, CDR2 SQIVND (reference sequence). The CDR3 loop reads CASNPGTGGLEHF. The CDR3 bases are TGTGCCAGTAACCCCGGGACAGGGGGCCTCGAGCATTTT.

This clonotype occurred many times. This chain uses TRBV9 with TRBJ1-1, with D possibly being TRBD1 (5 bases). The CDR3 has 16 residues. The germline gives CDR1 SGDLS, CDR2 YYNGEE. The germline V and J ends were trimmed by 1 base and 3 bases, with 16 bases remaining between them. DNA for the CDR3: TGTGCCAGCAGCGTATTCGGGGCAGCCCTTCACACTGAAGCTTTCTTT. This translates into CASSVFGAALHTEAFF.

V and J are TRBV15 and TRBJ1-2; tentative D call: TRBD1 (5 bases). Germline-derived CDR1 and CDR2 are LNHNV and YYDKDF (reference sequence). This CDR3 is 12 amino acids long. V gave up 4 bases and J gave up 5 bases, with 8 bases separating them. The CDR3: CATSITGYGYTF. The CDR3 DNA follows: TGTGCCACCAGCATCACAGGATATGGCTACACCTTC.

This clonotype came up many times. The DNA of the CDR3 is TGTGCCAGCAGCCGCACTAGTGAGACCGGGGAGCTGTTTTTT. Protein: CASSRTSETGELFF. V gene TRBV7-9 combines with J gene TRBJ2-2, with a weak D call TRBD2 (5 bases). Trimming removed 5 bases at V and 5 bases at J, with 12 bases between. Germline loops: CDR1 SEHNR, CDR2 FQNEAQ (reference sequence). The CDR3 extends over 14 amino acids.

The chain joins TRBV7-2 to TRBJ2-2; possible D gene TRBD1, 5 bases. The V end was cut by 7 bases, the J end by 3 bases, with 15 bases between. Per germline, CDR1 SGHTA and CDR2 FQGNSA. The length of the CDR3 is 15 residues. The CDR3, as DNA: TGTGCCAGCAAGAGACCCGGACACCACACCGGGGAGCTGTTTTTT. Translated, it gives CASKRPGHHTGELFF.

In this sample, this clonotype turned up many times. This chain uses TRBV5-6 with TRBJ1-2, with a possible D match to TRBD1 (5 bases). Germline lookup yields CDR1 SGHDT and CDR2 YYEEEE. This CDR3 has 14 residues. Between the trimmed V and J ends, which lost 4 bases and 9 bases, there was a span of 19 bases. The CDR3 coding sequence is TGTGCCAGCAGCCCGGGGGGTCAGCCCCTACGCTACACCTTC. This sequence encodes CASSPGGQPLRYTF.

This clonotype showed up just a few times. The chain recombines TRBV9 with TRBJ2-2; 10 bases line up with TRBD1. The germline gives CDR1 SGDLS, CDR2 YYNGEE. This CDR3 is 16 amino acids long. With 3 bases clipped from V and 2 bases from J, the junction kept 4 bases outside the gene matches. The DNA of the CDR3 is TGTGCCAGCAGCGATCGGGACAGGGGCAACACCGGGGAGCTGTTTTTT. Its protein is CASSDRDRGNTGELFF.

This clonotype was counted between two and nine times. V usage is TRBV14 and J usage is TRBJ2-7; TRBD2 matches 7 bases. V lost 5 bases and J lost 1; bases outside the gene matches: 17. Germline V CDR1 and CDR2: SGHDN, FVKESK. CDR3 size: 18 residues. The CDR3 region is CASSTLEGRGGRSYEQYF. CDR3 bases: TGTGCCAGCAGCACCCTTGAGGGTCGTGGCGGGAGATCCTACGAGCAGTACTTC.

This clonotype was seen once. The rearrangement joins TRBV24-1 to TRBJ2-5; 8 bases are a match to TRBD1. After removal of 10 bases from V and 2 bases from J, the junction contained 11 bases not matched to a gene. The germline V gene encodes CDR1 KGHDR and CDR2 SFDVKD. The length of the CDR3 is 15 residues. The CDR3 DNA sequence: TGTGCCACGGGAATCGAACAGGGGGTACAAGAGACCCAGTACTTC. Protein product: CATGIEQGVQETQYF.

The chain has TRBV20-1 and TRBJ1-2, with TRBD1 matching over 8 bases. The CDR3 length is 14 residues. After removal of 4 bases from V and 2 bases from J, the junction contained 6 bases not matched to a gene. The germline CDR1 and CDR2 sequences are DFQATT and SNEGSKA (reference sequence). The CDR3 sequence: CSATRTGWNYGYTF. The DNA of the CDR3 is TGCAGTGCTACCCGGACAGGGTGGAACTATGGCTACACCTTC.

V and J are TRBV5-1 and TRBJ1-2; possible D gene TRBD1, 5 bases. The length of the CDR3 is 14 residues. The V and J ends lost 3 bases and 7 bases respectively, with 16 bases between them. Per germline, CDR1 SGHRS and CDR2 YFSETQ. The DNA of the CDR3 is TGCGCCAGCAGCTCCGACAGCCCGTCCCGTGGCTACACCTTC. Amino acids: CASSSDSPSRGYTF.

Only one count was recorded for this clonotype. This chain connects TRBV5-1 to TRBJ2-7; 16 bases agree with TRBD2. With 2 bases clipped from V and 2 bases from J, the junction kept 4 bases outside the gene matches. This CDR3 spans 17 amino acids. Germline V gene data show CDR1 as SGHRS and CDR2 as YFSETQ. The CDR3 sequence is CASSFNGTSGGAYEQYF. CDR3 sequence (DNA): TGCGCCAGCAGCTTCAACGGGACTAGCGGGGGGGCCTACGAGCAGTACTTC. Filled out from reference TRBV5-1 and TRBJ2-7, the complete variable domain reads KAGVTQTPRYLIKTRGQQVTLSCSPISGHRSVSWYQQTPGQGLQFLFEYFSETQRNKGNFPGRFSGRQFSNSRSEMNVSTLELGDSALYLCASSFNGTSGGAYEQYFGPGTRLTVT.

This clonotype was picked up a small number of times. This chain links TRBV15 with TRBJ2-2, with 10 bases aligning to TRBD1. The length of the CDR3 is 13 residues. The V segment lost 5 bases and the J segment 13 bases; nucleotides outside the gene matches: 7. Germline V gene data show CDR1 as LNHNV and CDR2 as YYDKDF (reference sequence). The CDR3 here is CATSPRDRGRLFF. CDR3 nucleotides: TGTGCCACCAGCCCCCGGGACAGGGGTCGGCTGTTTTTT. Using reference TRBV15 and TRBJ2-2 for the parts outside the CDR3, the full variable domain is DAMVIQNPRYQVTQFGKPVTLSCSQTLNHNVMYWYQQKSSQAPKLLFHYYDKDFNNEADTPDNFQSRRPNTSFCFLDIRSPGLGDTAMYLCATSPRDRGRLFFGEGSRLTVL.

This clonotype was counted many times. This sequence joins TRBV5-1 and TRBJ1-1, with a possible D match to TRBD1 (5 bases). The CDR3 is made up of 14 amino acids. The ends were cut back, 6 bases at V and 3 bases at J, with 15 bases in the middle. Germline loops: CDR1 SGHRS, CDR2 YFSETQ. This CDR3 reads CASNRAGKDTEAFF. DNA for the CDR3: TGCGCCAGCAATCGGGCAGGGAAGGACACTGAAGCTTTCTTT.

The DNA of the CDR3 is TGCGCCAGCAGCTTGGAAGGGTACGAGCAGTACTATGGCTACACCTTC. It encodes CASSLEGYEQYYGYTF. The chain combines TRBV5-1 with TRBJ1-2; D uncertain. Trimming removed 0 bases from V and 3 bases from J, with 15 bases in between. The CDR3 is 16 amino acids. Germline-derived CDR1 and CDR2 are SGHRS and YFSETQ.

In its sample, this clonotype was seen many times. This chain connects TRBV7-2 to TRBJ1-4; 9 positions agree with TRBD1. This CDR3 comprises 14 residues. With 4 bases clipped from V and 6 bases from J, the junction kept 3 bases outside the gene matches. In germline, CDR1 is SGHTA, CDR2 FQGNSA. The CDR3 loop reads CASSSGQGYEKLFF. The CDR3 bases are TGTGCCAGCAGCTCGGGACAGGGTTATGAAAAACTGTTTTTT.

This clonotype was detected many times. V gene TRBV7-3 combines with J gene TRBJ1-2; weak D call: TRBD1 (5 bases). CDR1 SGHTA and CDR2 FQGTGA come from the germline V gene. The CDR3 has 12 amino acids. Trimming took 4 bases from V and 5 from J, leaving 8 bases between them. CDR3 residues: CASSSGAYGYTF. The CDR3 nucleotides are TGTGCCAGCAGCTCCGGGGCTTATGGCTACACCTTC.

This clonotype was detected ten times or more. The V call is TRBV2, the J call TRBJ2-7; 9 bases are a match to TRBD1. In germline, CDR1 is SNHLY, CDR2 FYNNEI. The CDR3 totals 14 residues. V was pared by 5 bases and J by 5 bases, with 7 bases of the junction left unmatched. The CDR3 region has the DNA TGTGCCAGCAGTAAACAGGGGGCTGGGGACGAGCAGTACTTC. Encoded protein: CASSKQGAGDEQYF.

This clonotype was seen at least ten times. The chain links TRBV6-1 to TRBJ2-7; D gene unclear. The CDR3 covers 13 residues. CDR1 is MNHNS, CDR2 SASEGT, per germline. V lost 9 bases and J 2 bases, leaving 14 bases between the germline ends. In DNA, the CDR3 is TGTGCCAGTACAATCCTGGGCCCCTACGAGCAGTACTTC. Translation gives CASTILGPYEQYF.

The rearrangement joins TRBV9 to TRBJ1-6, with 8 bases aligning to TRBD1. The CDR3 has 17 amino acids. Unmatched junction bases numbered 13, after V lost 3 bases and J lost 8 bases. Per the germline V gene, CDR1 is SGDLS and CDR2 is YYNGEE. The CDR3: CASSAEGEEQGDSPLHF. CDR3 DNA: TGTGCCAGCAGCGCAGAGGGAGAGGAACAGGGGGATTCACCCCTCCACTTT.

This clonotype was detected ten times or more. The V call is TRBV2, the J call TRBJ2-7, with a tentative D call TRBD1 (5 bases). Between the trimmed V and J ends, which lost 6 bases and 4 bases, there was a span of 10 bases. The CDR3 length is 12 residues. CDR1 is SNHLY and CDR2 is FYNNEI in the germline V gene. CDR3 region: CASRSGSYEQYF. The CDR3 DNA follows: TGTGCCAGCAGGTCAGGGTCTTACGAGCAGTACTTC. Together with reference TRBV2 and TRBJ2-7, the CDR3 gives the full variable domain: EPEVTQTPSHQVTQMGQEVILRCVPISNHLYFYWYRQILGQKVEFLVSFYNNEISEKSEIFDDQFSVERPDGSNFTLKIRSTKLEDSAMYFCASRSGSYEQYFGPGTRLTVT.

The chain joins TRBV29-1 to TRBJ1-2; D not certain. V was shortened by 3 bases and J by 3 bases, with 2 bases between the two germline ends. Germline-derived CDR1 and CDR2 are SQVTM and ANQGSEA. The CDR3 loop spans 10 amino acids. CDR3 loop: CSVDDYGYTF. The CDR3 nucleotides are TGCAGCGTTGATGACTATGGCTACACCTTC.

This chain links TRBV20-1 with TRBJ2-7; 11 nucleotides line up with TRBD2. The CDR3 loop spans 17 amino acids. The J segment lost 4 bases and the V segment lost 0 bases, leaving 11 bases of the junction unmatched. Germline CDR1 and CDR2: DFQATT and SNEGSKA (reference sequence). The CDR3 spells CSARDRGSGRARYEQYF. The DNA of the CDR3 is TGCAGTGCTAGAGATCGGGGTAGCGGGAGGGCGAGATACGAGCAGTACTTC.

This clonotype was found a few times. Possible read error: a much larger clone is one base away. V gene TRBV7-8 combines with J gene TRBJ1-6, with unresolved D. The V end lost 5 bases, the J end lost 11 bases, and 13 bases lay between the germline ends. There are 13 residues in the CDR3. The germline V gene encodes CDR1 SGHVS and CDR2 FQNEAQ. The CDR3 protein is CASSPTGSTPLHF. CDR3 sequence (DNA): TGTGCCAGCAGCCCCACGGGGAGTACACCCCTCCACTTT.

The chain links TRBV12-3 or TRBV12-4 to TRBJ2-2, with 7 bases matching TRBD1. This CDR3 region has 15 residues. Trimming removed 5 bases from V and 4 bases from J; junction bases left unmatched: 7. CDR3 DNA: TGTGCCAGCAGTCCGACAGGGACGAGCACCGGGGAGCTGTTTTTT. Translating gives CASSPTGTSTGELFF.

The sample holds many counts of this clonotype. The genes are TRBV7-9 and TRBJ2-2; D could derive from TRBD1 or TRBD2 (5 bases each). V lost 5 bases, J lost 0 bases, and 10 bases lay in between. The CDR3 is 15 residues long. In germline, CDR1 is SEHNR, CDR2 FQNEAQ (reference sequence). The CDR3 sequence is CASSPGRANTGELFF. CDR3 nucleotides: TGTGCCAGCAGCCCGGGACGAGCGAACACCGGGGAGCTGTTTTTT.

The sample holds a few counts of this clonotype. This chain joins TRBV20-1 and TRBJ1-6; D call uncertain. The germline V gene has CDR1 DFQATT and CDR2 SNEGSKA (reference sequence). This CDR3 comprises 17 residues. Trimming pared 0 bases from V and 0 bases from J, leaving 12 bases between. CDR3 loop: CSARDFQESSYNSPLHF. CDR3 bases: TGCAGTGCTAGAGACTTCCAGGAGAGCTCCTATAATTCACCCCTCCACTTT.

This clonotype was observed a few times. This sequence joins TRBV5-6 and TRBJ2-7; D gene ambiguous. Germline values: CDR1 SGHDT, CDR2 YYEEEE. This CDR3 comprises 15 residues. V dropped 0 bases and J dropped 5 bases, with 15 bases sitting between them. The CDR3 loop is CASSLASENVDEQYF. The CDR3 bases are TGTGCCAGCAGCTTGGCGTCAGAAAACGTCGACGAGCAGTACTTC.

V and J are TRBV9 and TRBJ1-5; the D is unclear. The V end lost 0 bases, the J end lost 6 bases, and 10 bases lay between the germline ends. This CDR3 spans 14 amino acids. Germline V gene sequence: CDR1 SGDLS, CDR2 YYNGEE. CDR3 nucleotides: TGTGCCAGCAGCGTAGACGGGGATATTCAGCCCCAGCATTTT. It codes for CASSVDGDIQPQHF.